The next 31 T cell receptor beta chains were all read from a single sample in a study of T cell clones after liver transplantation. Using immunoSEQ multiplex PCR, the repertoire was profiled, and TCRdb retains in-frame clones only, with some absent. The data show under 20,000 clones, with roughly nine tenths seen just once and 10% to 15% held by the top ten. Specimen: CD8+ T cells from blood, collected 46 months after liver transplant. All receptors come from a human patient who received a liver transplant. Some T cells may arise from the graft donor.

The rearrangement joins TRBV4-3 to TRBJ2-2; D tentatively reads TRBD1 or TRBD2 (5 bases each). Germline V gene lookup returns CDR1 LGHNA and CDR2 YSLEER. This CDR3 spans 15 amino acids. Trimming removed 5 bases at V and 0 bases at J, with 10 bases between. The CDR3 bases are TGCGCCAGCAGCGACCAGGGAGCGAACACCGGGGAGCTGTTTTTT. It translates to CASSDQGANTGELFF.

V usage is TRBV7-8 and J usage is TRBJ2-1, with 10 positions matching TRBD2. The V segment lost 7 bases and the J segment 7 bases; nucleotides outside the gene matches: 10. The CDR3 loop spans 15 amino acids. CDR1 is SGHVS and CDR2 is FQNEAQ in the germline V gene. The CDR3 DNA sequence: TGTGCCAGCACGATAACTAGCGGGAAGTGGAATGAGCAGTTCTTC. This sequence encodes CASTITSGKWNEQFF.

The chain uses TRBV28 and TRBJ2-7, with 9 bases that match TRBD2. The V gene end was trimmed by 6 bases and the J gene end by 2 bases; junction bases not matched to a gene: 8. Germline CDR1 MDHEN, CDR2 SYDVKM. This CDR3 region has 15 residues. This CDR3 reads CASRGLAGPPYEQYF. The CDR3 nucleotides read TGTGCCAGCAGGGGTCTAGCGGGACCTCCCTACGAGCAGTACTTC.

The gene calls are TRBV4-1 and TRBJ1-5; D gene ambiguous. V was cut by 0 bases and J by 6 bases, with 6 bases left in between. CDR3 length equals 13 residues. The germline V gene encodes CDR1 MGHRA and CDR2 YSYEKL. CDR3 DNA: TGCGCCAGCAGCCAAGATCGGGGTCAGCCCCAGCATTTT. Amino acids: CASSQDRGQPQHF.

This chain uses TRBV6-5 with TRBJ1-1, with TRBD1 identical over 7 bases. Trimming took 0 bases from V and 10 from J; bases not matched to a gene: 8. Germline V gene sequence: CDR1 MNHEY, CDR2 SVGAGI. CDR3 size: 14 residues. The CDR3 coding sequence is TGTGCCAGCAGTTACTCCGAGGGGGCAGGTCGAGCTTTCTTT. Residues: CASSYSEGAGRAFF.

The CDR3 here is CASSWQGLNTEAFF. CDR3 sequence (DNA): TGCGCCAGCAGCTGGCAGGGGTTGAACACTGAAGCTTTCTTT. The gene calls are TRBV5-1 and TRBJ1-1; maybe TRBD1 (6 bases). With 3 bases removed from V and 0 bases from J, the gap between germline ends came to 9 bases. From germline, CDR1 is SGHRS and CDR2 YFSETQ. The CDR3 is 14 amino acids.

This chain uses TRBV5-1 with TRBJ2-7, with a tentative D call TRBD2 (5 bases). CDR1 SGHRS and CDR2 YFSETQ come from the germline V gene. V lost 0 bases and J 0 bases, leaving 7 bases between the germline ends. CDR3 length: 14 residues. CDR3 residues: CASSLGTDSYEQYF. CDR3 bases: TGCGCCAGCAGCTTGGGGACTGACTCCTACGAGCAGTACTTC.

The chain carries TRBV10-3 and TRBJ2-1; D possibly corresponds to TRBD2 (7 bases). Per germline, CDR1 ENHRY and CDR2 SYGVKD. The CDR3 runs 17 residues. Trimming shortened V by 9 bases and J by 3 bases, and 24 bases separated the two germline ends. CDR3 sequence: CAIPRGSEGENYNEQFF. The DNA of the CDR3 is TGTGCCATTCCTCGCGGGAGCGAGGGGGAAAACTACAATGAGCAGTTCTTC.

The rearrangement joins TRBV13 to TRBJ1-4, with D possibly TRBD1 on 6 matching bases. The CDR3 loop spans 15 amino acids. Germline loops: CDR1 PRHDT, CDR2 FYEKMQ (reference sequence). V gave up 5 bases and J gave up 5 bases, with 15 bases separating them. This CDR3 is CASSHGQQENEKLFF. The CDR3, as DNA: TGTGCCAGCAGCCACGGACAGCAGGAAAATGAAAAACTGTTTTTT.

The CDR3 bases are TGTGCCAGCAGCTTAGAAGGAGGGCAGGGACTAGCGGGATCCTACGAGCAGTACTTC. Protein sequence: CASSLEGGQGLAGSYEQYF. The rearrangement uses TRBV7-2 and TRBJ2-7, with 13 bases identical to TRBD2. Germline V gene lookup returns CDR1 SGHTA and CDR2 FQGNSA. CDR3 size: 19 residues. V lost 1 base, J lost 1 base, and 10 bases stayed unmatched.

The chain is built from TRBV6-5 and TRBJ1-4; D is undetermined. The CDR3 runs 11 residues. CDR1 and CDR2 (germline): MNHEY, SVGAGI. The V and J ends lost 7 bases and 3 bases respectively, with 3 bases between them. The CDR3 here is CASTPNEKLFF. The DNA of the CDR3 is TGTGCCAGCACCCCTAATGAAAAACTGTTTTTT.

The V and J genes are TRBV28 and TRBJ2-1; 7 positions match TRBD2. The trim removed 6 bases at V and 6 bases at J, leaving 11 bases unmatched. The CDR3 is 15 residues long. Germline V CDR1 and CDR2: MDHEN, SYDVKM. The CDR3 region has the DNA TGTGCCAGCAGACCCCTAAGCGGGGCTTCCAATGAGCAGTTCTTC. Translated: CASRPLSGASNEQFF.

The chain joins TRBV2 to TRBJ2-2; D perhaps matches TRBD1 (6 bases). CDR1 and CDR2 from the germline V gene are SNHLY and FYNNEI. Trimming took 10 bases from V and 8 from J, leaving 17 bases between them. The CDR3 is made up of 13 amino acids. CDR3 residues: CATLLGGLGELFF. The CDR3 DNA is TGTGCCACCTTATTAGGGGGTCTTGGGGAGCTGTTTTTT.

The rearrangement joins TRBV11-3 to TRBJ2-5, with D hard to call. The V end lost 5 bases, the J end lost 6 bases, and 16 bases lay between the germline ends. The CDR3 has 14 residues. Per the germline V gene, CDR1 is SGHNT and CDR2 is YENEEA. The CDR3 spells CASSAVDGEKTQYF. CDR3 coding DNA: TGTGCCAGCAGCGCAGTGGATGGAGAAAAGACCCAGTACTTC.

The gene calls are TRBV2 and TRBJ2-7; 8 bases are shared with TRBD1. Per the germline V gene, CDR1 is SNHLY and CDR2 is FYNNEI. This CDR3 is built from 13 residues. Trimming at V came to 7 bases and at J to 3 bases, leaving 5 bases not matched to a gene. The CDR3 region has the DNA TGTGCCAGCACCATGGACAGGGACTACGAGCAGTACTTC. Residues: CASTMDRDYEQYF.

The V call is TRBV28, the J call TRBJ2-1, with TRBD2 identical over 8 bases. The CDR3 has 15 residues. Germline loops: CDR1 MDHEN, CDR2 SYDVKM. After removal of 7 bases from V and 4 bases from J, the junction contained 9 bases not matched to a gene. For the CDR3, the DNA is TGTGCCAGCATAGGGAGCGGGAGTTGGTACAATGAGCAGTTCTTC. As protein: CASIGSGSWYNEQFF. Together with reference TRBV28 and TRBJ2-1, the CDR3 gives the full variable domain: DVKVTQSSRYLVKRTGEKVFLECVQDMDHENMFWYRQDPGLGLRLIYFSYDVKMKEKGDIPEGYSVSREKKERFSLILESASTNQTSMYLCASIGSGSWYNEQFFGPGTRLTVL.

The chain joins TRBV28 to TRBJ1-5, with D perhaps TRBD1 (5 bases). V was shortened by 8 bases and J by 0 bases, with 11 bases between the two germline ends. This CDR3 region has 14 residues. Germline CDR1 and CDR2: MDHEN and SYDVKM. Written as DNA, the CDR3 is TGTGCCAGCCTCTGGGGGTATAGCAATCAGCCCCAGCATTTT. Translation gives CASLWGYSNQPQHF. Based on the CDR3 plus reference TRBV28 and TRBJ1-5, the full variable domain is DVKVTQSSRYLVKRTGEKVFLECVQDMDHENMFWYRQDPGLGLRLIYFSYDVKMKEKGDIPEGYSVSREKKERFSLILESASTNQTSMYLCASLWGYSNQPQHFGDGTRLSIL.

This chain joins TRBV27 and TRBJ2-3, with a tentative D call TRBD1 (10 bases). CDR1 and CDR2 (germline): MNHEY, SMNVEV (reference sequence). V was cut by 2 bases and J by 3 bases, with 15 bases left in between. CDR3 length: 16 residues. DNA for the CDR3: TGTGCCAGCAGTTTACTAGCGGGACAGGGGACAGATACGCAGTATTTT. Translated: CASSLLAGQGTDTQYF.

V is TRBV11-2 and J is TRBJ2-5; D unresolved. Germline CDR1 SGHAT, CDR2 FQNNGV. V lost 5 bases and J lost 0, with 10 bases in between. The CDR3 runs 14 residues. The CDR3 DNA reads as TGTGCCAGCAGCCCGCCCCTCTACCAAGAGACCCAGTACTTC. Protein product: CASSPPLYQETQYF.

The chain couples TRBV7-8 to TRBJ1-5; D call uncertain. Germline V gene data show CDR1 as SGHVS and CDR2 as FQNEAQ. The CDR3 runs 13 residues. V was clipped by 1 base and J by 6 bases, with 7 bases between them. CDR3 coding DNA: TGTGCCAGCAGCTTAGGGTGGACTCAGCCCCAGCATTTT. It is translated as CASSLGWTQPQHF.

The chain joins TRBV27 to TRBJ1-1; no definite D call. Germline lookup yields CDR1 MNHEY and CDR2 SMNVEV (reference sequence). This CDR3 spans 13 amino acids. Trimming pared 3 bases from V and 1 base from J, leaving 6 bases between. The CDR3 loop reads CASSFSGNTEAFF. DNA for the CDR3: TGTGCCAGCAGTTTCAGCGGGAACACTGAAGCTTTCTTT.

The V call is TRBV7-3, the J call TRBJ2-7; possible D gene TRBD1, 6 bases. Trimming left V 0 bases short and J 3 bases short, with 6 bases between. There are 13 residues in the CDR3. Per germline, CDR1 SGHTA and CDR2 FQGTGA. CDR3 sequence: CASSLTGGYEQYF. The CDR3 DNA is TGTGCCAGCAGCTTAACAGGGGGCTACGAGCAGTACTTC.

The chain has TRBV5-1 and TRBJ2-1; tentative D call: TRBD1 (6 bases). CDR3 length: 16 amino acids. Trimming left V 5 bases short and J 0 bases short, with 15 bases between. Germline V gives CDR1 SGHRS, CDR2 YFSETQ. CDR3 in amino acids: CASSPWTATSYNEQFF. The CDR3 nucleotides read TGCGCCAGCAGTCCATGGACAGCGACCTCCTACAATGAGCAGTTCTTC. Using reference TRBV5-1 and TRBJ2-1 for the parts outside the CDR3, the full variable domain is KAGVTQTPRYLIKTRGQQVTLSCSPISGHRSVSWYQQTPGQGLQFLFEYFSETQRNKGNFPGRFSGRQFSNSRSEMNVSTLELGDSALYLCASSPWTATSYNEQFFGPGTRLTVL.

V gene TRBV5-4 combines with J gene TRBJ2-7; no reliable D call. V lost 4 bases and J lost 2, with 13 bases in between. This CDR3 has 14 residues. Germline CDR1 reads SGHNT; CDR2 reads YYREEE (reference sequence). CDR3: CASSLRNRPYEQYF. CDR3 nucleotide sequence: TGTGCCAGCAGCCTGCGCAACAGACCCTACGAGCAGTACTTC.

The V gene is TRBV27, the J gene TRBJ1-1; the match to TRBD1 covers 9 bases. The CDR3 has 14 residues. Germline-derived CDR1 and CDR2 are MNHEY and SMNVEV (reference sequence). Losses at the gene ends were 7 bases for V and 4 bases for J; bases not matched to a gene: 7. CDR3: CASNTGGAGTEAFF. The DNA of the CDR3 is TGTGCCAGCAACACAGGGGGCGCGGGCACTGAAGCTTTCTTT.

The chain has TRBV19 and TRBJ1-5; the D is unclear. CDR3 size: 11 residues. Germline CDR1 LNHDA, CDR2 SQIVND (reference sequence). The V end lost 7 bases, the J end lost 9 bases, and 10 bases lay between the germline ends. The CDR3 is CASTQSGPQHF. Here the CDR3 DNA reads TGTGCCAGTACCCAGAGTGGGCCCCAGCATTTT.

The chain is built from TRBV27 and TRBJ2-1, with D possibly being TRBD1 (5 bases). The CDR3 loop spans 15 amino acids. V lost 2 bases and J lost 3, with 11 bases in between. Germline V gene data show CDR1 as MNHEY and CDR2 as SMNVEV (reference sequence). The chain's CDR3 is CASSLMYGHYNEQFF. Written as DNA, the CDR3 is TGTGCCAGCAGTTTAATGTATGGACACTACAATGAGCAGTTCTTC.

This chain's CDR3 is CASSQGGSSDTQYF. The CDR3 region has the DNA TGTGCCAGCAGCCAAGGGGGAAGTTCAGATACGCAGTATTTT. The rearrangement links TRBV4-2 to TRBJ2-3; no definite D call. The V end lost 1 base, the J end lost 4 bases, and 9 bases lay between the germline ends. Germline CDR1 reads LGHNA; CDR2 reads YNFKEQ. This CDR3 is 14 amino acids long.

This clone was seen only once. The chain is built from TRBV28 and TRBJ2-5, with 8 bases lining up with TRBD1. Unmatched junction bases numbered 5, after V lost 8 bases and J lost 3 bases. Germline CDR1 and CDR2: MDHEN and SYDVKM. The CDR3 is 13 residues long. The CDR3 DNA follows: TGTGCCAGCTTAACGACAGGGGAAGAGACCCAGTACTTC. This gives the protein CASLTTGEETQYF.

The CDR3 bases are TGTGCCAGCAGTTTTCGGTCTAGCACAGATACGCAGTATTTT. This translates into CASSFRSSTDTQYF. The chain is built from TRBV28 and TRBJ2-3; unclear D gene. V gave up 3 bases and J gave up 0 bases, with 7 bases separating them. Germline V gene data show CDR1 as MDHEN and CDR2 as SYDVKM. This CDR3 has 14 amino acids.

The CDR3 DNA reads as TGTGCCAGCAGTCCGAGGTTCCTCTCTGGAAACACCATATATTTT. The encoded protein is CASSPRFLSGNTIYF. The chain has TRBV6-1 and TRBJ1-3; D ambiguous. The V and J ends lost 5 bases and 0 bases respectively, with 11 bases between them. The germline V gene has CDR1 MNHNS and CDR2 SASEGT. The CDR3 extends over 15 amino acids.